These 32 T cell receptor beta chains came from one sample sequenced in a study of sequential checkpoint blockade in melanoma. The table came from immunoSEQ multiplex PCR; TCRdb's copy has only in-frame clones and leaves some out. The sample consists of about 12,000 clones, approximately 24% of them appearing once. The treatment was: randomized to nivolumab then ipilimumab (arm A) or the reverse (arm B). The source material was tumor tissue (inferred from file names), sampled from a patient given nivolumab and ipilimumab in sequence. These receptors all stem from a human donor with melanoma.

This clone was seen a few times. The chain combines TRBV11-1 with TRBJ1-2; D is unclear. The CDR3 spans 16 residues. Germline assignment: CDR1 SGHAT and CDR2 FQDESV (reference sequence). V shed 3 bases and J shed 6 bases, with 20 bases lying between them. The chain's CDR3 is CASSFLLGKARDGYTF. CDR3 bases: TGTGCCAGCAGCTTCTTATTGGGGAAGGCCCGGGATGGCTACACCTTC.

This clone was found many times. V is TRBV11-3 and J is TRBJ1-6; 11 bases agree with TRBD1. This CDR3 region has 15 residues. With 4 bases clipped from V and 9 bases from J, the junction kept 5 bases outside the gene matches. Germline CDR1 is SGHNT and CDR2 is YENEEA. The CDR3 loop reads CASSSPGTGGSPLHF. The CDR3 DNA reads as TGTGCCAGCAGCTCTCCCGGGACAGGGGGTTCACCCCTCCACTTT.

This clone was observed a few times. The V call is TRBV5-4, the J call TRBJ1-1; 7 nucleotides match TRBD1. J was trimmed by 2 bases and V by 5 bases; bases with no gene match: 3. Germline CDR1 reads SGHNT; CDR2 reads YYREEE (reference sequence). The length of the CDR3 is 13 residues. For the CDR3, the DNA is TGTGCCAGCAGAGGGACAGATAACACTGAAGCTTTCTTT. Protein product: CASRGTDNTEAFF.

The chain combines TRBV28 with TRBJ1-3, with D unclear. The germline V gene encodes CDR1 MDHEN and CDR2 SYDVKM. The CDR3 loop spans 16 amino acids. V was clipped by 0 bases and J by 3 bases, with 12 bases between them. CDR3 DNA: TGTGCCAGCAGTTTATGGGTGAATCAGATTGGAAACACCATATATTTT. Its protein is CASSLWVNQIGNTIYF.

A few counts support this clone. The V and J genes are TRBV6-8 and TRBJ1-1; TRBD1 is a possible D gene (5 bases). Germline V gene lookup returns CDR1 MNHGY and CDR2 SAAAGT. CDR3 size: 14 residues. Between the trimmed V and J ends, which lost 6 bases and 3 bases, there was a span of 14 bases. In DNA, the CDR3 is TGTGCCAGCAGGCCGCGGGACGATGACACTGAAGCTTTCTTT. Translation: CASRPRDDDTEAFF.

This chain links TRBV28 with TRBJ1-1; D is uncertain. Germline V gene data show CDR1 as MDHEN and CDR2 as SYDVKM. This CDR3 contains 16 residues. V was cut by 6 bases and J by 1 base, with 18 bases left in between. CDR3 sequence reads: CASSIGAVPQNTEAFF. DNA of the CDR3: TGTGCCAGCAGCATTGGAGCAGTCCCACAGAACACTGAAGCTTTCTTT.

The V gene is TRBV6-8, the J gene TRBJ1-4, with 7 bases lining up with TRBD1. Losses at the gene ends were 11 bases for V and 8 bases for J; bases not matched to a gene: 8. The CDR3 sequence is 12 residues long. CDR1 and CDR2 from the germline V gene are MNHGY and SAAAGT. The CDR3 protein is CASQGEGEKLFF. The CDR3 coding sequence is TGTGCCTCCCAGGGGGAAGGAGAAAAACTGTTTTTT.

The chain couples TRBV14 to TRBJ1-6; D gene ambiguous. CDR1 and CDR2 from the germline V gene are SGHDN and FVKESK. V dropped 1 base and J dropped 10 bases, with 8 bases sitting between them. The CDR3 contains 13 residues. CDR3 sequence reads: CASSQVRRSPLHF. Written as DNA, the CDR3 is TGTGCCAGCAGCCAAGTGCGGCGATCACCCCTCCACTTT. The variable domain in full, with the rest retrieved from reference TRBV14 and TRBJ1-6, is EAGVTQFPSHSVIEKGQTVTLRCDPISGHDNLYWYRRVMGKEIKFLLHFVKESKQDESGMPNNRFLAERTGGTYSTLKVQPAELEDSGVYFCASSQVRRSPLHFGNGTRLTVT.

This clone was seen only a few times. This chain uses TRBV1 with TRBJ1-2; the table calls TRBD1, which could not be checked here. TRBV1 is a pseudogene. The CDR3 consists of 17 residues. The CDR3 loop is CASSEHLTGPANYGYTF. The CDR3 DNA reads TGCGCCAGCAGCGAACACCTGACAGGGCCCGCTAACTATGGCTACACCTTC.

Only a few counts were recorded for this clone. The chain recombines TRBV11-3 with TRBJ2-3, with 8 bases aligning to TRBD2. Germline loops: CDR1 SGHNT, CDR2 YENEEA. The ends lost 2 bases at V and 1 base at J; junction bases unmatched: 5. This CDR3 comprises 16 residues. CDR3 bases: TGTGCCAGCAGCTTATGGGGACTAGTGGGCACAGATACGCAGTATTTT. Translation gives CASSLWGLVGTDTQYF.

This clone was recorded a few times. The rearrangement links TRBV6-8 to TRBJ2-2; TRBD2 agrees at 9 bases. This CDR3 is built from 15 residues. V was clipped by 6 bases and J by 7 bases; unmatched bases: 9. Per germline, CDR1 MNHGY and CDR2 SAAAGT. This CDR3 reads CASRPSGVGDGELFF. The CDR3 region has the DNA TGTGCCAGCAGACCTAGCGGGGTCGGGGACGGGGAGCTGTTTTTT.

This clone ranks as medium-sized. The chain uses TRBV6-8 and TRBJ1-5; 9 positions match TRBD1. Trimming at V came to 0 bases and at J to 7 bases, leaving 7 bases not matched to a gene. This CDR3 is 16 amino acids long. Germline values: CDR1 MNHGY, CDR2 SAAAGT. The CDR3: CASSYSGDREHQPQHF. Written as DNA, the CDR3 is TGTGCCAGCAGTTACTCGGGGGACAGGGAGCACCAGCCCCAGCATTTT.

V is TRBV11-3 and J is TRBJ1-2; D might be TRBD1 (6 bases). Trimming pared 6 bases from V and 6 bases from J, leaving 20 bases between. This CDR3 is built from 15 residues. Germline V CDR1 and CDR2: SGHNT, YENEEA. The CDR3 coding sequence is TGTGCCAGCAGTCAAGAAACAGGGAGCGGCGATGGCTACACCTTC. Translation: CASSQETGSGDGYTF.

This clone was counted at least ten times. The chain has TRBV11-3 and TRBJ2-2, with TRBD1 matching 7 bases. The CDR3 loop spans 14 amino acids. The germline CDR1 and CDR2 sequences are SGHNT and YENEEA. The V and J ends lost 1 base and 7 bases, in that order; junction bases with no gene match: 3. CDR3 in DNA: TGTGCCAGCAGCTTAGGGACAGGTCTCGGGGAGCTGTTTTTT. It is translated as CASSLGTGLGELFF.

This clone was seen ten or more times. The chain uses TRBV11-3 and TRBJ1-1, with D maybe TRBD1 (5 bases). Germline CDR1 is SGHNT and CDR2 is YENEEA. Trimming stripped 2 bases from V and 2 bases from J, with 12 bases between. The CDR3 covers 15 residues. The DNA for the CDR3 is TGTGCCAGCAGCTTAAGGTTCCAGGGAAACACTGAAGCTTTCTTT. It codes for CASSLRFQGNTEAFF.

This chain joins TRBV28 and TRBJ2-3; D is possibly TRBD1 or TRBD2 (5 bases each). Trimming took off 3 bases at V and 4 bases at J, with 14 bases between the two ends. This CDR3 is built from 15 residues. Germline V CDR1 and CDR2: MDHEN, SYDVKM. CDR3 residues: CASSFAEGPSDTQYF. The CDR3 DNA is TGTGCCAGCAGTTTCGCCGAGGGACCTTCAGATACGCAGTATTTT.

This clone has only a few counts. The rearrangement uses TRBV1 and TRBJ2-1. TRBV1 is a pseudogene. The length of the CDR3 is 15 residues. CDR3 in amino acids: CASSQTRWVYNEQFF. CDR3 in DNA: TGCGCCAGCAGCCAAACCCGGTGGGTATACAATGAGCAGTTCTTC.

This clone was seen only a few times. V is TRBV6-8 and J is TRBJ2-7; 10 nucleotides match TRBD1. The junction had 9 bases not matched to a gene; V was cut back by 4 bases and J by 6 bases. Germline lookup yields CDR1 MNHGY and CDR2 SAAAGT. The CDR3 is 15 amino acids. The CDR3 reads CASSLYRDRGREQYV. In nucleotides, the CDR3 is TGTGCCAGCAGTTTGTACCGGGACAGGGGTCGCGAGCAGTACGTC.

The chain combines TRBV2 with TRBJ2-3; a possible D gene is TRBD1 (5 bases). This CDR3 has 14 residues. V was cut by 7 bases and J by 5 bases, with 16 bases left in between. The germline V gene encodes CDR1 SNHLY and CDR2 FYNNEI. The CDR3 here is CASIKGRAVDTQYF. CDR3 nucleotide sequence: TGTGCCAGCATCAAGGGCAGGGCTGTAGATACGCAGTATTTT.

This clone was recorded once. The chain employs TRBV19 and TRBJ1-5; D uncertain. Trimming left V 1 base short and J 6 bases short, with 4 bases between. Germline V gene data show CDR1 as LNHDA and CDR2 as SQIVND (reference sequence). The CDR3 contains 12 residues. CDR3 sequence (DNA): TGTGCCAGTAGTATAGGTCGTCAGCCCCAGCATTTT. Translation: CASSIGRQPQHF.

V and J are TRBV28 and TRBJ2-3; D is ambiguous. The CDR3 has 15 amino acids. Germline V gives CDR1 MDHEN, CDR2 SYDVKM. The V gene lost 4 bases and the J gene lost 0 bases, with 11 bases spanning the gap. CDR3 nucleotides: TGTGCCAGCAGTTGGGATTCAGGTAGCACAGATACGCAGTATTTT. Residues: CASSWDSGSTDTQYF.

This clone was recorded a few times. The J gene is TRBJ2-1, the V gene TRBV11-3; 10 bases align to TRBD2. Germline V gene sequence: CDR1 SGHNT, CDR2 YENEEA. This CDR3 region has 14 residues. J gave up 9 bases and V 3 bases, and 5 bases lay outside the gene matches. The CDR3 region is CASSFSGGNIEQFF. For the CDR3, the DNA is TGTGCCAGCAGCTTTAGCGGGGGGAACATTGAGCAGTTCTTC.

The V call is TRBV9, the J call TRBJ2-2, with 9 nucleotides matching TRBD1. Germline V CDR1 and CDR2: SGDLS, YYNGEE. There are 15 residues in the CDR3. The V and J ends lost 0 bases and 7 bases, in that order; junction bases with no gene match: 4. The CDR3 spells CASSVATGGIGELFF. The CDR3 DNA reads TGTGCCAGCAGCGTAGCAACAGGGGGCATCGGGGAGCTGTTTTTT.

Only a few counts were recorded for this clone. The V and J genes are TRBV6-7 and TRBJ1-2; weak D call: TRBD1 (6 bases). TRBV6-7 is an open reading frame whose function is uncertain. The ends were cut back, 6 bases at V and 11 bases at J, with 19 bases in the middle. The CDR3 sequence is 13 residues long. The CDR3 DNA reads as TGTGCCAGCAGACCCTACTTCGGGGGGCTGTACACCTTC. This encodes CASRPYFGGLYTF.

CDR3 residues: CASRMVDSYNEQFF. In DNA form, the CDR3 reads TGCGCCAGCAGGATGGTGGACAGCTACAATGAGCAGTTCTTC. The rearrangement links TRBV5-1 to TRBJ2-1, with a possible D match to TRBD1 (6 bases). The germline gives CDR1 SGHRS, CDR2 YFSETQ. Trimming shortened V by 5 bases and J by 3 bases, and 12 bases separated the two germline ends. The CDR3 sequence is 14 residues long.

V and J are TRBV6-8 and TRBJ2-1; D is unclear. The V end was cut by 2 bases, the J end by 0 bases, with 8 bases between. Germline V CDR1 and CDR2: MNHGY, SAAAGT. The CDR3 has 15 residues. Here the CDR3 DNA reads TGTGCCAGCAGTTACCCCCGTTACTCCTACAATGAGCAGTTCTTC. This gives the protein CASSYPRYSYNEQFF.

The table lists this clone with many counts. The V call is TRBV11-3, the J call TRBJ1-1; D not resolved. Germline V lookup: CDR1 SGHNT, CDR2 YENEEA. The CDR3 extends over 14 amino acids. V dropped 5 bases and J dropped 2 bases, with 12 bases sitting between them. The CDR3: CASSTDGFNTEAFF. DNA for the CDR3: TGTGCCAGCAGCACGGACGGTTTTAACACTGAAGCTTTCTTT.

The V and J genes are TRBV6-8 and TRBJ2-3; 7 nucleotides agree with TRBD2. Germline CDR1 is MNHGY and CDR2 is SAAAGT. V trimming: 0 bases; J trimming: 3 bases; junction bases outside the gene matches: 9. There are 17 residues in the CDR3. The CDR3 region has the DNA TGTGCCAGCAGTTACTCGGCTAGCGGTACCTCTACAGATACGCAGTATTTT. Protein sequence: CASSYSASGTSTDTQYF.

This clone was recorded at least ten times. The chain carries TRBV11-3 and TRBJ1-4; D is unresolved. The CDR3 sequence is 15 residues long. The V gene's germline CDR1 is SGHNT and CDR2 YENEEA. With 4 bases removed from V and 5 bases from J, the gap between germline ends came to 14 bases. CDR3 coding DNA: TGTGCCAGCAGCTCCCCTCACAGCGGGAATGAAAAACTGTTTTTT. It is translated as CASSSPHSGNEKLFF.

This clone has more than one count but fewer than ten. The CDR3 nucleotides read TGTGCCAGCAGTCGATACAGGGTGGGCACTGAAGCTTTCTTT. This encodes CASSRYRVGTEAFF. The rearrangement uses TRBV27 and TRBJ1-1; tentatively, D is TRBD1 (6 bases). V lost 5 bases, J lost 4 bases, and 14 bases lay in between. The length of the CDR3 is 14 residues. Germline V gene sequence: CDR1 MNHEY, CDR2 SMNVEV (reference sequence).

This clone was detected a few times. This sequence joins TRBV6-8 and TRBJ1-5; 8 positions match TRBD1. V was pared by 4 bases and J by 5 bases, with 4 bases of the junction left unmatched. Germline V gene lookup returns CDR1 MNHGY and CDR2 SAAAGT. This CDR3 spans 14 amino acids. The CDR3 region is CASSFGQGDQPQHF. In DNA form, the CDR3 reads TGTGCCAGCAGTTTTGGACAGGGAGATCAGCCCCAGCATTTT.

This clone has a handful of counts. This chain links TRBV6-8 with TRBJ2-7; 10 positions match TRBD2. With V trimmed by 6 bases and J by 3 bases, 14 bases remained unmatched. Germline values: CDR1 MNHGY, CDR2 SAAAGT. The CDR3 is 17 amino acids. This CDR3 is CASRLELAGVQSYEQYV. CDR3 nucleotides: TGTGCCAGCAGGCTTGAGCTAGCGGGGGTGCAAAGCTACGAGCAGTACGTC.